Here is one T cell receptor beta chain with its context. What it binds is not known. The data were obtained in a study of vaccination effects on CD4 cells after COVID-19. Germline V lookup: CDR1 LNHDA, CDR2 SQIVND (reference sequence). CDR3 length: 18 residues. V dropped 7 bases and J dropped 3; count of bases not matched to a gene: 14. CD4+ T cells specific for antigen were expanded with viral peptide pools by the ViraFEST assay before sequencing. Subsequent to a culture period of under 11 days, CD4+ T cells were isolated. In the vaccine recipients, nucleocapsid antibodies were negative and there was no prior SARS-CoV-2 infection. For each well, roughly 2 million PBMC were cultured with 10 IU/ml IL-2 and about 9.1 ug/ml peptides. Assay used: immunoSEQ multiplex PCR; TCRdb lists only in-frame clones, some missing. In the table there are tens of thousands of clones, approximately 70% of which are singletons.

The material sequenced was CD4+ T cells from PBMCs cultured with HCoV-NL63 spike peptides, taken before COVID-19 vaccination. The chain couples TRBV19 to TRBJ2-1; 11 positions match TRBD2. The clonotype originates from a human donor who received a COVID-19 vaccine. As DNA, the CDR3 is TGTGCCAGTACCCCGCACACTAGCGGGAGATCCTTCTACAATGAGCAGTTCTTC. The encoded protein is CASTPHTSGRSFYNEQFF.